A single sample is the source of the 20 T cell receptor beta chains below, sequenced in a study of T cells in Graves' hyperthyroidism and ophthalmopathy. Authors of the study amplified TCR beta CDR3 regions from RNA transcripts. The TCR CDR3 was amplified in a first-round RT-PCR using the HTBI primer set. TCRdb itself ran the multiplex PCR reads through MiXCR, one entry per CDR3 protein. The profile shows about 350,000 distinct CDR3 sequences, approximately 13% of them singletons. Sequencing used blood. These TCRs come from a woman aged 25 to 39 with Graves' hyperthyroidism.

This clonotype was counted between two and nine times. CDR3 nucleotide sequence: TGTGCCAGCAGACTAGCGGGAGGGCCCGGCCCCACAGATACGCAGTATTTT. Protein: CASRLAGGPGPTDTQYF. This rearrangement joins TRBV7-2 to TRBJ2-3; the match to TRBD2 covers 13 bases. The CDR3 covers 17 residues. Germline V CDR1 and CDR2: SGHTA, FQGNSA. V lost 6 bases and J lost 2; bases outside the gene matches: 8.

This clonotype was observed at least ten times. CDR3 in amino acids: CASRPYRGESPLHF. The DNA for the CDR3 is TGTGCCAGCAGACCTTACAGGGGGGAATCACCCCTCCACTTT. This chain links TRBV2 with TRBJ1-6; 8 bases are a match to TRBD1. V trimming: 6 bases; J trimming: 10 bases; junction bases outside the gene matches: 8. This CDR3 spans 14 amino acids. Germline assignment: CDR1 SNHLY and CDR2 FYNNEI.

This clonotype was counted many times. V usage is TRBV20-1 and J usage is TRBJ1-5; D gene unclear. This CDR3 spans 12 amino acids. CDR1 is DFQATT, CDR2 SNEGSKA, per germline (reference sequence). The V gene lost 1 base and the J gene lost 4 bases, with 5 bases spanning the gap. CDR3 coding DNA: TGCAGTGCTAGAGCTTGGAATCAGCCCCAGCATTTT. Encoded protein: CSARAWNQPQHF.

This clonotype came up many times. CDR3 sequence reads: CAISESGMFGTEAFF. The CDR3 bases are TGTGCCATCAGTGAGTCAGGAATGTTTGGCACTGAAGCTTTCTTT. The J gene is TRBJ1-1, the V gene TRBV10-3, with D uncertain. There are 15 residues in the CDR3. V lost 0 bases, J lost 4 bases, and 12 bases lay in between. Germline V gene sequence: CDR1 ENHRY, CDR2 SYGVKD.

This clonotype was seen many times. The chain employs TRBV12-3 or TRBV12-4 and TRBJ2-1, with D possibly being TRBD1 or TRBD2 (5 bases each). Trimming shortened V by 4 bases and J by 7 bases, and 17 bases separated the two germline ends. The CDR3 covers 15 residues. The CDR3 loop is CASSSLLGPGNEQFF. The CDR3 DNA is TGTGCCAGCAGTTCCCTTTTGGGACCTGGGAATGAGCAGTTCTTC.

This clonotype was detected ten times or more. The genes are TRBV6-1 and TRBJ2-7, with TRBD1 as a possible D gene (6 bases). CDR1 and CDR2 (germline): MNHNS, SASEGT. V was shortened by 4 bases and J by 4 bases, with 17 bases between the two germline ends. This CDR3 is 15 amino acids long. CDR3 sequence (DNA): TGTGCCAGCAGTGTTCAACAGGGCTCAACGTACGAGCAGTACTTC. Its protein product is CASSVQQGSTYEQYF.

This clonotype was seen at least ten times. This chain links TRBV6-1 with TRBJ2-5, with D possibly being TRBD1 or TRBD2 (5 bases each). CDR1 and CDR2 (germline): MNHNS, SASEGT. Between the trimmed V and J ends, which lost 5 bases and 5 bases, there was a span of 12 bases. This CDR3 region has 13 residues. Written as DNA, the CDR3 is TGTGCCAGCAGTTTGCGGTGGGGGGAGACCCAGTACTTC. Translation gives CASSLRWGETQYF.

This clonotype was recorded at least ten times. The rearrangement joins TRBV7-2 to TRBJ1-4; 7 nucleotides match TRBD1. The CDR3 covers 17 residues. The V segment lost 5 bases and the J segment 10 bases; nucleotides outside the gene matches: 19. The germline gives CDR1 SGHTA, CDR2 FQGNSA. The CDR3 here is CASSPSATGLVDGKLFF. CDR3 DNA: TGTGCCAGCAGCCCTTCCGCGACAGGGCTGGTTGATGGAAAACTGTTTTTT.

The V and J genes are TRBV20-1 and TRBJ1-1, with TRBD1 matching 7 bases. Trimming at V came to 6 bases and at J to 1 base, leaving 5 bases not matched to a gene. Germline CDR1 DFQATT, CDR2 SNEGSKA (reference sequence). The CDR3 has 13 residues. The CDR3 DNA reads as TGCAGTGCAAATGCAGGGGGGAACACTGAAGCTTTCTTT. Its protein product is CSANAGGNTEAFF.

The table lists this clonotype with a few counts. V gene TRBV6-2 or TRBV6-3 combines with J gene TRBJ2-6; D is undetermined. Germline V CDR1 and CDR2: MNHEY, SVGEGT. The CDR3 runs to 16 residues. With 5 bases removed from V and 0 bases from J, the gap between germline ends came to 11 bases. Here the CDR3 DNA reads TGTGCCAGCAGTACATCTCTGGGCTCTGGGGCCAACGTCCTGACTTTC. Residues: CASSTSLGSGANVLTF.

The chain recombines TRBV29-1 with TRBJ2-4, with unresolved D. Germline CDR1 reads SQVTM; CDR2 reads ANQGSEA. With 0 bases removed from V and 0 bases from J, the gap between germline ends came to 12 bases. The CDR3 has 16 amino acids. CDR3 residues: CSVEEYGSLAKNIQYF. The CDR3 region has the DNA TGCAGCGTTGAAGAGTACGGCTCTCTAGCCAAAAACATTCAGTACTTC.

This clonotype has ten or more counts. In DNA, the CDR3 is TGTGCCAGCAGCTTAGGGATCGCGCCAGATACGCAGTATTTT. Translating it yields CASSLGIAPDTQYF. The V and J genes are TRBV11-3 and TRBJ2-3; D remains ambiguous. The germline CDR1 and CDR2 sequences are SGHNT and YENEEA. The CDR3 is made up of 14 amino acids. V was clipped by 1 base and J by 4 bases, with 9 bases between them.

This clonotype was detected only a few times. This chain joins TRBV5-1 and TRBJ1-4; 7 bases line up with TRBD1. The germline V gene encodes CDR1 SGHRS and CDR2 YFSETQ. Germline trimming cut 4 bases from V and 7 bases from J; bases unmatched to any gene: 10. This CDR3 comprises 15 residues. In DNA form, the CDR3 reads TGCGCCAGCAGCGGAGGAGACAGGGACACTGAAAAACTGTTTTTT. It specifies CASSGGDRDTEKLFF.

The sample holds many counts of this clonotype. This sequence joins TRBV20-1 and TRBJ1-1; 7 bases fit TRBD1. CDR1 and CDR2 from the germline V gene are DFQATT and SNEGSKA (reference sequence). This CDR3 has 14 residues. Trimming cost V 5 bases and J 5 bases; bases outside gene matches: 11. Written as DNA, the CDR3 is TGCAGTGCTCCCCCAGGGGGATTGAGGACTGAAGCTTTCTTT. This sequence encodes CSAPPGGLRTEAFF.

This clonotype was seen repeatedly, ten times or more. The chain uses TRBV11-2 and TRBJ2-7; 8 bases match TRBD2. Germline CDR1 and CDR2: SGHAT and FQNNGV. This CDR3 has 16 residues. V lost 5 bases, J lost 0 bases, and 9 bases stayed unmatched. In nucleotides, the CDR3 is TGTGCCAGCAGCCCGGGATATAGCGGGGACTCCTACGAGCAGTACTTC. Amino acids: CASSPGYSGDSYEQYF.

There are many counts of this clonotype. The chain uses TRBV19 and TRBJ2-2; D is perhaps TRBD1 (6 bases). The CDR3 is 18 residues long. V was cut by 7 bases and J by 0 bases, with 21 bases left in between. CDR1 is LNHDA and CDR2 is SQIVND in the germline V gene (reference sequence). Here the CDR3 reads CASNPFPRTAANTGELFF. The CDR3, as DNA: TGTGCCAGTAACCCTTTCCCCCGGACAGCTGCGAACACCGGGGAGCTGTTTTTT.

This clonotype showed up many times. This chain connects TRBV28 to TRBJ1-6; D is ambiguous. The V end lost 2 bases, the J end lost 10 bases, and 6 bases lay between the germline ends. The V gene's germline CDR1 is MDHEN and CDR2 SYDVKM. This CDR3 contains 12 residues. The CDR3 region is CASSLKGSPLHF. The CDR3 DNA is TGTGCCAGCAGTTTAAAGGGATCACCCCTCCACTTT.

This clonotype has a count of ten or more. This chain links TRBV28 with TRBJ1-5; D uncertain. CDR1 is MDHEN and CDR2 is SYDVKM in the germline V gene. V dropped 6 bases and J dropped 1 base, with 13 bases sitting between them. The CDR3 has 15 amino acids. The CDR3 here is CASSNSFFSNQPQHF. CDR3 nucleotide sequence: TGTGCCAGCAGCAACAGTTTCTTCAGCAATCAGCCCCAGCATTTT.

In its sample, this clonotype was seen many times. CDR3 bases: TGTGCCAGCTTGGGGGCCAGGGGAAAGAACACTGAAGCTTTCTTT. Amino acid sequence: CASLGARGKNTEAFF. V usage is TRBV2 and J usage is TRBJ1-1; tentative D call: TRBD1 (6 bases). Trimming cost V 8 bases and J 1 base, with 17 bases left between them. CDR1 and CDR2 from the germline V gene are SNHLY and FYNNEI. The CDR3 covers 15 residues.

Details on this clonotype: Just one base apart from a much larger clone, this may be a read error. The genes are TRBV20-1 and TRBJ1-6; 7 bases are shared with TRBD1. The CDR3 spans 14 residues. CDR1 and CDR2 (germline): DFQATT, SNEGSKA (reference sequence). V was pared by 4 bases and J by 6 bases, with 6 bases of the junction left unmatched. CDR3 nucleotide sequence: TGCAGTGCTACCGGGACAGTCCCTAATTCACCCCTCCACTTT. Translated, it gives CSATGTVPNSPLHF.